The 2 T cell receptor beta chains below were found in one sample sequenced in a study of blood T cells in healthy people across ages. Through a sample-barcoded 5' primer and a J-beta primer mix, a second PCR was run for roughly 6 to 11 cycles. TCRdb passed the 5' RACE reads through MiXCR, listing each CDR3 protein once. The sample carries more than 650,000 distinct CDR3 sequences, 40% to 65% recorded once. The sequenced sample was blood. These receptors originate from a man older than 75 in good health.

V and J are TRBV5-5 and TRBJ2-1; 12 bases line up with TRBD2. V lost 5 bases and J lost 0; bases outside the gene matches: 3. CDR3 length: 16 amino acids. CDR1 SGHKS and CDR2 YYEKEE come from the germline V gene (reference sequence). The DNA for the CDR3 is TGTGCCAGCAGTCCGACTAGCGGGAGCTCCTACAATGAGCAGTTCTTC. Protein: CASSPTSGSSYNEQFF.

The V call is TRBV13, the J call TRBJ2-1, with TRBD2 identical over 14 bases. The junction had 9 bases not matched to a gene; V was cut back by 5 bases and J by 6 bases. This CDR3 comprises 17 residues. Germline CDR1 PRHDT, CDR2 FYEKMQ (reference sequence). CDR3 sequence reads: CASSPGPTSGRVNEQFF. The CDR3 DNA follows: TGTGCCAGCAGCCCCGGACCGACTAGCGGGAGGGTCAATGAGCAGTTCTTC. The full variable domain, rest sourced from reference TRBV13 and TRBJ2-1, is AAGVIQSPRHLIKEKRETATLKCYPIPRHDTVYWYQQGPGQDPQFLISFYEKMQSDKGSIPDRFSAQQFSDYHSELNMSSLELGDSALYFCASSPGPTSGRVNEQFFGPGTRLTVL.